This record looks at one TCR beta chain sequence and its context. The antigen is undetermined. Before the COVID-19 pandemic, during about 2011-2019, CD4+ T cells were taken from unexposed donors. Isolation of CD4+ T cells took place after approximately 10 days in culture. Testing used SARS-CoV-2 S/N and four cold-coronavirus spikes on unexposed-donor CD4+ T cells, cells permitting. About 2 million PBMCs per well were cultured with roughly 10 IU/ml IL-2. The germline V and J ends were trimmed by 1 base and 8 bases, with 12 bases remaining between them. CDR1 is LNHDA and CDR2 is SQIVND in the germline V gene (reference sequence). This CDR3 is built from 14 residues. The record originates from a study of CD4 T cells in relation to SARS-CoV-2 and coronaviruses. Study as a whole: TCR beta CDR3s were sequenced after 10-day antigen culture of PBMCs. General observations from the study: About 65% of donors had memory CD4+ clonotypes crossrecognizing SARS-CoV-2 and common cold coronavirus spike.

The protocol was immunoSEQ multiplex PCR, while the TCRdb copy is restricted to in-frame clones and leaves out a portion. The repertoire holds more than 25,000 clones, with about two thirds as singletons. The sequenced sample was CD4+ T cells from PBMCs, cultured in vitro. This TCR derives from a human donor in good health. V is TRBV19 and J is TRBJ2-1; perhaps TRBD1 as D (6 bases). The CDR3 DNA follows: TGTGCCAGTAGTATAGCCCAGGGGAACCATGAGCAGTTCTTC. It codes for CASSIAQGNHEQFF.